This T cell receptor beta chain was found in a study of blood T cell repertoires in COVID-19. The CDR3 has 17 amino acids. Individuals drawn from some 25 US areas were about 18 to 100 years old. This table comes from immunoSEQ multiplex PCR, and its TCRdb copy is limited to in-frame clones, with some not included. The table shows 300,000 to 500,000 clones, with around nine tenths occurring only once. This TCR was recovered from a woman in her twenties or thirties with acute COVID-19. What was sequenced was PBMCs or T cells enriched from blood (not recorded which). The chain couples TRBV21-1 to TRBJ2-2; TRBD2 is the table's D call and was not checked against the DNA. TRBV21-1 is termed a pseudogene. The CDR3 sequence is CASSIKGRREDTGELFF. Written as DNA, the CDR3 is TGTGCCAGCAGCATTAAAGGGCGGCGGGAGGACACCGGGGAGCTGTTTTTT.